The T cell receptor beta chain under discussion was sequenced for a study of blood T cell repertoires in COVID-19. Study-wide context: Spain, Italy and the United States supplied samples that represented acute and convalescent COVID-19. Sources were T cells, B-cell-depleted T cells, or PBMCs; the material itself was cDNA or gDNA.

The V gene's germline CDR1 is LNHDA and CDR2 SQIVND (reference sequence). This CDR3 has 15 amino acids. The J segment lost 4 bases and the V segment lost 6 bases, leaving 10 bases of the junction unmatched. Source study methods: Reference gene primer amplification in the assay estimated nucleated cell counts. The method was immunoSEQ multiplex PCR; TCRdb's version includes in-frame clones alone and lacks a portion of them. That table furnishes V, J and clone size, whereas the DNA furnished D and trimming. The sample comprises under 300,000 clones, approximately 90% of which are singletons, and approximately 2% rests with the top ten.

This TCR derives from a woman between 40 and 55 years old who had recovered from COVID-19. V and J are TRBV19 and TRBJ2-5; 8 nucleotides agree with TRBD2. Material for sequencing was peripheral blood. The CDR3 is CASRTGGRGSETQYF. The CDR3 DNA follows: TGTGCCAGTAGAACGGGAGGGCGCGGATCAGAGACCCAGTACTTC.